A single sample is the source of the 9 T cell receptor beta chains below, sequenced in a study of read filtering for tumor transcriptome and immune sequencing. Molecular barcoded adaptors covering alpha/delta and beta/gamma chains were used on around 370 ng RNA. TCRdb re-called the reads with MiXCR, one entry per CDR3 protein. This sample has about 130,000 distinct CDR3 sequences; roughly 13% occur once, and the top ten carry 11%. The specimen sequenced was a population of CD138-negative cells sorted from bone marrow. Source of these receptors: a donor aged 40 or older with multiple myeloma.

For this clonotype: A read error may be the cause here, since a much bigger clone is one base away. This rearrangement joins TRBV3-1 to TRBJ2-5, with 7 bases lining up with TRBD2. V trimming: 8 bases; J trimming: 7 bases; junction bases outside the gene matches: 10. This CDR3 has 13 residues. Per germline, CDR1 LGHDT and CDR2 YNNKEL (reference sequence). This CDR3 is CASSSGIRGTQYF. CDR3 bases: TGTGCCAGCTCCAGCGGGATTCGAGGGACCCAGTACTTC.

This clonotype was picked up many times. In nucleotides, the CDR3 is TGTGCCAGCAGCCAAGATTGGTCGACTAATGAAAAACTGTTTTTT. Its protein product is CASSQDWSTNEKLFF. V is TRBV4-2 and J is TRBJ1-4; D is unclear. V was cut by 0 bases and J by 2 bases, with 7 bases left in between. Germline V CDR1 and CDR2: LGHNA, YNFKEQ. The length of the CDR3 is 15 residues.

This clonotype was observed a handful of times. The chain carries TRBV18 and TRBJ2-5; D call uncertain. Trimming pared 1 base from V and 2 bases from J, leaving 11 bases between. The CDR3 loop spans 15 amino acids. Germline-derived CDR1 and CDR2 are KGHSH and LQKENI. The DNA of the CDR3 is TGTGCCAGCTCACCACAGCCGGGCGGACAAGAGACCCAGTACTTC. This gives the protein CASSPQPGGQETQYF.

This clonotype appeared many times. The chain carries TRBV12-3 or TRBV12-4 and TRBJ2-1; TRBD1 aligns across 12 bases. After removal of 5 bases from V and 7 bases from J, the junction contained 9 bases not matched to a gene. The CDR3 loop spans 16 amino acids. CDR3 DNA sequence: TGTGCCAGCAGTCAGCCGGGGACAGGGGGCAATAATGAGCAGTTCTTC. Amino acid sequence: CASSQPGTGGNNEQFF.

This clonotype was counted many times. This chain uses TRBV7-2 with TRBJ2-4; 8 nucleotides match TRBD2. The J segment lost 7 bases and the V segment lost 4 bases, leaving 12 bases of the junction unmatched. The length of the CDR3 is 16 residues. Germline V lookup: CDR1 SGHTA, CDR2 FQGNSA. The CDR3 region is CASSSAGTRGFNIQYF. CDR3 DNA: TGTGCCAGCAGCTCCGCGGGGACTAGAGGTTTCAACATTCAGTACTTC.

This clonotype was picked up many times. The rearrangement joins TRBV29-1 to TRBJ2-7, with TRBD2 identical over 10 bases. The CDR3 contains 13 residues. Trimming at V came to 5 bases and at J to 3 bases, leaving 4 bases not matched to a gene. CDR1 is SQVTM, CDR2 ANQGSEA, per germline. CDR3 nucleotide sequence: TGCAGCGTTTCGCCTAGCGGGAGCTACGAGCAGTACTTC. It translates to CSVSPSGSYEQYF.

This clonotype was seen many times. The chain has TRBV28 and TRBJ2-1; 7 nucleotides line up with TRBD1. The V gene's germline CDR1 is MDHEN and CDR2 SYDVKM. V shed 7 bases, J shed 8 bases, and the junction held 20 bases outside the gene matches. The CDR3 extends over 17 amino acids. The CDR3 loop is CASTRQGLGDMRDEQFF. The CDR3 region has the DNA TGTGCCAGCACCCGACAGGGATTAGGGGATATGAGGGATGAGCAGTTCTTC.

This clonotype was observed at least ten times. CDR3 in DNA: TGTGCCAGTCAAGGCGTGGGTTACGAGCAGTACTTC. Amino acid sequence: CASQGVGYEQYF. The chain uses TRBV19 and TRBJ2-7; the D is unclear. This CDR3 comprises 12 residues. V lost 8 bases, J lost 4 bases, and 12 bases lay in between. From germline, CDR1 is LNHDA and CDR2 SQIVND (reference sequence). The variable domain in full, completed from reference TRBV19 and TRBJ2-7, reads DGGITQSPKYLFRKEGQNVTLSCEQNLNHDAMYWYRQDPGQGLRLIYYSQIVNDFQKGDIAEGYSVSREKKESFPLTVTSAQKNPTAFYLCASQGVGYEQYFGPGTRLTVT.

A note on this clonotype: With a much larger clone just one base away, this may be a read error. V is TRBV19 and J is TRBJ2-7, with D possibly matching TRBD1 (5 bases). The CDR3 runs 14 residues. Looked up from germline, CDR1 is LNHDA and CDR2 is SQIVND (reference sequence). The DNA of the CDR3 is TGTGCCAGTAGTATGGTCAGGGATGGCTACGACCAGTACTTC. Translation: CASSMVRDGYDQYF.